Only a few counts were recorded for the clone carrying this T cell receptor beta chain. Original analysis: Amplification from reference gene primers served as the basis for estimated nucleated cell counts. Sequenced by immunoSEQ multiplex PCR; TCRdb stores in-frame clones only, minus some. V, J and clone size were drawn from that table, and D and trimming were deduced from the DNA. The data show roughly 90,000 clones, 70% to 80% seen once. This sample stems from a study of blood T cell repertoires in COVID-19. The receptor's source is a human donor in a cohort sampled during active COVID-19. Specimen: peripheral blood.

CDR3 nucleotide sequence: TGCGCCAGCAGTCAATCTGAGTACACCTTC. Protein sequence: CASSQSEYTF. This chain joins TRBV23-1 and TRBJ1-2; no clear D. TRBV23-1 is noted as an ORF with a role that remains uncertain. The V end lost 0 bases, the J end lost 11 bases, and 4 bases lay between the germline ends. The CDR3 loop spans 10 amino acids.